These 32 T cell receptor beta chains originate from one sample sequenced in a study of PD-1 blockade in classical Hodgkin lymphoma. Every one of the patients relapsed after autologous stem cell transplantation (brentuximab vedotin exposure was variable). TCRdb's table, derived via immunoSEQ multiplex PCR, lists solely in-frame clones and lacks some. This sample carries 70,000 or so clones, under 95% of them seen once, and the ten largest clones take approximately 8.1%. Sequences were derived from peripheral blood mononuclear cells (PBMCs), sampled at baseline. The receptors shown here come from a human donor with classical Hodgkin lymphoma.

The chain uses TRBV5-1 and TRBJ1-4; the D gene is possibly TRBD1 (5 bases). The germline V gene has CDR1 SGHRS and CDR2 YFSETQ. The CDR3 spans 14 residues. V lost 0 bases, J lost 4 bases, and 7 bases lay in between. For the CDR3, the DNA is TGCGCCAGCAGCTTGGTGGGGGGTAATGAAAAACTGTTTTTT. Translation: CASSLVGGNEKLFF.

The chain couples TRBV19 to TRBJ2-7, with a weak D call TRBD1 (6 bases). The germline V and J ends were trimmed by 4 bases and 3 bases, with 13 bases remaining between them. Germline CDR1 is LNHDA and CDR2 is SQIVND (reference sequence). The CDR3 covers 14 residues. The CDR3: CASSNQGIGYEQYF. The CDR3 DNA follows: TGTGCCAGTAGTAACCAGGGGATAGGCTACGAGCAGTACTTC.

The chain recombines TRBV7-3 with TRBJ2-3; 10 bases line up with TRBD2. The CDR3 totals 16 residues. Germline trimming cut 5 bases from V and 0 bases from J; bases unmatched to any gene: 5. Germline V gene data show CDR1 as SGHTA and CDR2 as FQGTGA. CDR3 DNA sequence: TGTGCCAGCAGCAAACTAGCGGGGCGGAGCACAGATACGCAGTATTTT. Translation gives CASSKLAGRSTDTQYF.

The chain couples TRBV5-1 to TRBJ2-1, with 9 bases aligning to TRBD2. The CDR3 runs 19 residues. Germline-derived CDR1 and CDR2 are SGHRS and YFSETQ. The V segment lost 4 bases and the J segment 2 bases; nucleotides outside the gene matches: 16. The CDR3 here is CASSPVEWAAGGTYNEQFF. The CDR3, as DNA: TGCGCCAGCAGCCCGGTGGAGTGGGCAGCGGGAGGAACCTACAATGAGCAGTTCTTC. The complete variable domain, with remaining parts taken from reference TRBV5-1 and TRBJ2-1, reads KAGVTQTPRYLIKTRGQQVTLSCSPISGHRSVSWYQQTPGQGLQFLFEYFSETQRNKGNFPGRFSGRQFSNSRSEMNVSTLELGDSALYLCASSPVEWAAGGTYNEQFFGPGTRLTVL.

The chain has TRBV19 and TRBJ2-5; maybe TRBD2 (5 bases). The CDR3 extends over 14 amino acids. Looked up from germline, CDR1 is LNHDA and CDR2 is SQIVND (reference sequence). V was clipped by 3 bases and J by 5 bases, with 13 bases between them. The DNA for the CDR3 is TGTGCCAGTAGTATCTCTCCGGGGTGGGAGACCCAGTACTTC. It specifies CASSISPGWETQYF.

The V and J genes are TRBV19 and TRBJ2-1; TRBD2 matches 8 bases. From germline, CDR1 is LNHDA and CDR2 SQIVND (reference sequence). The CDR3 runs 16 residues. V trimming: 1 base; J trimming: 6 bases; junction bases outside the gene matches: 8. In DNA form, the CDR3 reads TGTGCCAGTAGTATAGTAAGCAGCGGGAGAGGCAATGAGCAGTTCTTC. Protein product: CASSIVSSGRGNEQFF.

J is TRBJ1-2 and V is TRBV4-2; perhaps TRBD1 as D (6 bases). This CDR3 comprises 16 residues. V lost 0 bases to trimming and J lost 4 bases, with 15 bases between them. Germline assignment: CDR1 LGHNA and CDR2 YNFKEQ. The CDR3 DNA is TGTGCCAGCAGCCAAGATTGGGCCATACAGGGCTATGGCTACACCTTC. Residues: CASSQDWAIQGYGYTF.

The rearrangement uses TRBV6-1 and TRBJ2-7; TRBD1 aligns across 12 bases. The V segment lost 3 bases and the J segment 5 bases; nucleotides outside the gene matches: 8. Germline assignment: CDR1 MNHNS and CDR2 SASEGT. The CDR3 length is 16 residues. CDR3 amino acids: CASSEDEGQGANEQYF. In DNA, the CDR3 is TGTGCCAGCAGTGAGGATGAGGGACAGGGGGCTAACGAGCAGTACTTC.

As for this clone: The junction does not match germline at one end; this may be a read error. This chain connects TRBV28 to TRBJ2-7, with 8 bases lining up with TRBD1. This CDR3 spans 15 amino acids. Germline V gene data show CDR1 as MDHEN and CDR2 as SYDVKM. CDR3 in amino acids: CASSFRGRSSCEQYF. The CDR3, as DNA: TGTGCCAGCAGTTTCAGGGGGCGCAGTTCCTGCGAGCAGTACTTC.

The CDR3 protein is CASSLGQGEGGYTF. As DNA, the CDR3 is TGTGCCAGCAGCTTGGGGCAAGGGGAGGGCGGCTACACCTTC. The chain carries TRBV7-9 and TRBJ1-2, with D possibly being TRBD1 (5 bases). Between the trimmed V and J ends, which lost 3 bases and 8 bases, there was a span of 16 bases. Germline-derived CDR1 and CDR2 are SEHNR and FQNEAQ (reference sequence). CDR3 length equals 14 residues.

The chain employs TRBV4-3 and TRBJ2-7; 7 positions match TRBD1. With 0 bases clipped from V and 3 bases from J, the junction kept 8 bases outside the gene matches. The CDR3 totals 16 residues. Per germline, CDR1 LGHNA and CDR2 YSLEER. Here the CDR3 DNA reads TGCGCCAGCAGCCAAGATCGCGCGGCAGGGGGCTACGAGCAGTACTTC. Translated: CASSQDRAAGGYEQYF.

The chain has TRBV11-3 and TRBJ1-4; a weak D match, TRBD1 (6 bases). The CDR3 spans 15 residues. V gave up 5 bases and J gave up 8 bases, with 18 bases separating them. The germline V gene has CDR1 SGHNT and CDR2 YENEEA. The CDR3 loop reads CASSLGRRTEEKLFF. CDR3 DNA: TGTGCCAGCAGCCTAGGCCGACGGACAGAAGAAAAACTGTTTTTT.

The chain is built from TRBV6-5 and TRBJ2-5, with unresolved D. The length of the CDR3 is 11 residues. Between the trimmed V and J ends, which lost 0 bases and 5 bases, there was a span of 1 base. Per the germline V gene, CDR1 is MNHEY and CDR2 is SVGAGI. CDR3 coding DNA: TGTGCCAGCAGTTACTCGGAGACCCAGTACTTC. Its translation is CASSYSETQYF.

This clone was picked up one time. The CDR3 end shows no conserved phenylalanine or tryptophan, and so a read error is likely. The DNA is omitted, as the CDR3 cannot be located on it reliably, and the CDR3 follows TCRdb's listing. The rearrangement links TRBV5-1 to TRBJ2-4; the D call of TRBD1 is as the table states it, not checked on the DNA. Counting both end residues, the CDR3 totals 10 amino acids. The germline V gene encodes CDR1 SGHRS and CDR2 YFSETQ. The CDR3 loop reads CASSPTGAFI.

The rearrangement joins TRBV9 to TRBJ2-5, with 10 bases matching TRBD1. Trimming removed 2 bases from V and 5 bases from J; junction bases left unmatched: 3. The length of the CDR3 is 14 residues. CDR1 is SGDLS, CDR2 YYNGEE, per germline. The CDR3 coding sequence is TGTGCCAGCAGCGTGACAGGGGGCAGTGAGACCCAGTACTTC. Its protein product is CASSVTGGSETQYF.

The V and J genes are TRBV9 and TRBJ2-7, with 13 bases that match TRBD2. Losses at the gene ends were 3 bases for V and 1 base for J; bases not matched to a gene: 1. This CDR3 is built from 15 residues. Germline CDR1 SGDLS, CDR2 YYNGEE. The CDR3 protein is CASSAGLAGSYEQYF. In DNA form, the CDR3 reads TGTGCCAGCAGCGCGGGACTAGCGGGGTCCTACGAGCAGTACTTC.

The rearrangement joins TRBV9 to TRBJ1-3, with a tentative D call TRBD1 (5 bases). This CDR3 has 13 residues. Germline V lookup: CDR1 SGDLS, CDR2 YYNGEE. V was trimmed by 3 bases and J by 4 bases, leaving 8 bases between them. The CDR3 DNA is TGTGCCAGCAGCGAGGAGGGGGGAAACACCATATATTTT. Amino acids: CASSEEGGNTIYF.

The chain combines TRBV14 with TRBJ1-1, with D unclear. CDR3 size: 18 residues. V lost 1 base to trimming and J lost 11 bases, with 29 bases between them. Germline V gene sequence: CDR1 SGHDN, CDR2 FVKESK. The CDR3 DNA follows: TGTGCCAGCAGCCAAGGAGGAGCCGGAGATAGAAGGTCCAGCCTGGCTTTCTTT. Its protein product is CASSQGGAGDRRSSLAFF.

This chain uses TRBV6-1 with TRBJ2-2; D perhaps matches TRBD2 (6 bases). Trimming cost V 3 bases and J 5 bases, with 13 bases left between them. CDR1 is MNHNS and CDR2 is SASEGT in the germline V gene. This CDR3 has 15 amino acids. This CDR3 is CASSDPLRGTGELFF. The DNA for the CDR3 is TGTGCCAGCAGTGATCCATTACGGGGGACCGGGGAGCTGTTTTTT.

A single count supports this clone. The chain employs TRBV5-1 and TRBJ1-1; D perhaps matches TRBD1 (5 bases). Trimming cost V 4 bases and J 1 base, with 14 bases left between them. The CDR3 is 15 residues long. Germline V gives CDR1 SGHRS, CDR2 YFSETQ. CDR3 in amino acids: CASSPGWARNTEAFF. In DNA, the CDR3 is TGCGCCAGCAGCCCAGGGTGGGCCCGGAACACTGAAGCTTTCTTT. Combining the CDR3 with reference TRBV5-1 and TRBJ1-1 gives the whole variable domain KAGVTQTPRYLIKTRGQQVTLSCSPISGHRSVSWYQQTPGQGLQFLFEYFSETQRNKGNFPGRFSGRQFSNSRSEMNVSTLELGDSALYLCASSPGWARNTEAFFGQGTRLTVV.

CDR3 nucleotides: TGTGCCAGCAGTGCAGGGGTAGATACGCAGTATTTT. This gives the protein CASSAGVDTQYF. V usage is TRBV2 and J usage is TRBJ2-3; possibly TRBD1 for D (6 bases). V was cut by 4 bases and J by 5 bases, with 7 bases left in between. This CDR3 spans 12 amino acids. Germline CDR1 SNHLY, CDR2 FYNNEI.

This rearrangement joins TRBV5-1 to TRBJ2-7; D ambiguous. Germline V gene data show CDR1 as SGHRS and CDR2 as YFSETQ. CDR3 length: 13 residues. The V gene lost 1 base and the J gene lost 3 bases, with 8 bases spanning the gap. The CDR3 coding sequence is TGCGCCAGCAGCTTGTACGGTGACTACGAGCAGTACTTC. Translation: CASSLYGDYEQYF.

CDR3 nucleotide sequence: TGTGCCAGCAGCTTGGGGTTGGGGGGCTCGGGTCAGCCCCAGCATTTT. Translating gives CASSLGLGGSGQPQHF. The chain couples TRBV7-9 to TRBJ1-5; D might be TRBD1 (6 bases). Deletions cut 3 bases from V and 6 bases from J, with 18 bases between. Germline V gene lookup returns CDR1 SEHNR and CDR2 FQNEAQ (reference sequence). The CDR3 sequence is 16 residues long.

V is TRBV29-1 and J is TRBJ1-4, with a tentative D call TRBD1 (5 bases). Per the germline V gene, CDR1 is SQVTM and CDR2 is ANQGSEA. Trimming removed 0 bases at V and 7 bases at J, with 12 bases between. The CDR3 totals 14 residues. CDR3 bases: TGCAGCGTTGAAGAAGAAGGGGCTTTTGAAAAACTGTTTTTT. Encoded protein: CSVEEEGAFEKLFF.

The genes are TRBV5-4 and TRBJ2-2, with a tentative D call TRBD2 (6 bases). This CDR3 region has 15 residues. V dropped 4 bases and J dropped 2 bases, with 12 bases sitting between them. Germline V CDR1 and CDR2: SGHNT, YYREEE (reference sequence). For the CDR3, the DNA is TGTGCCAGCAGCCCGAACGGGGGAAACACCGGGGAGCTGTTTTTT. It codes for CASSPNGGNTGELFF.

V gene TRBV7-9 combines with J gene TRBJ2-1; 8 nucleotides agree with TRBD1. Looked up from germline, CDR1 is SEHNR and CDR2 is FQNEAQ (reference sequence). Unmatched junction bases numbered 4, after V lost 1 base and J lost 5 bases. This CDR3 has 15 residues. As DNA, the CDR3 is TGTGCCAGCAGCTTAGGGGGACAGGCGAACAATGAGCAGTTCTTC. Encoded protein: CASSLGGQANNEQFF.

The chain combines TRBV5-1 with TRBJ2-1, with 9 positions matching TRBD1. The CDR3 has 12 amino acids. The germline CDR1 and CDR2 sequences are SGHRS and YFSETQ. The ends lost 2 bases at V and 10 bases at J; junction bases unmatched: 1. CDR3 residues: CASSLGQGEQFF. DNA for the CDR3: TGCGCCAGCAGCTTAGGACAGGGGGAGCAGTTCTTC.

V gene TRBV19 combines with J gene TRBJ1-5, with unresolved D. Germline CDR1 reads LNHDA; CDR2 reads SQIVND (reference sequence). This CDR3 has 14 amino acids. Trimming took off 3 bases at V and 6 bases at J, with 12 bases between the two ends. CDR3 sequence reads: CASSIASWSQPQHF. In DNA, the CDR3 is TGTGCCAGTAGTATCGCCTCTTGGAGTCAGCCCCAGCATTTT.

Here the CDR3 reads CASTPGLTRYEQFF. The CDR3, as DNA: TGTGCCAGCACCCCGGGACTGACTAGGTATGAGCAGTTCTTC. The V call is TRBV25-1, the J call TRBJ2-1; maybe TRBD2 (6 bases). V gave up 7 bases and J gave up 8 bases, with 18 bases separating them. Germline loops: CDR1 MGHDK, CDR2 SYGVNS. This CDR3 is 14 amino acids long.

V and J are TRBV11-2 and TRBJ1-4; tentative D call: TRBD1 (6 bases). V lost 10 bases to trimming and J lost 4 bases, with 10 bases between them. CDR3 length: 12 residues. Germline CDR1 reads SGHAT; CDR2 reads FQNNGV. The CDR3 spells CATQGNNEKLFF. CDR3 DNA: TGTGCCACTCAGGGGAATAATGAAAAACTGTTTTTT.

The V gene is TRBV29-1, the J gene TRBJ1-3, with unresolved D. The germline V gene encodes CDR1 SQVTM and CDR2 ANQGSEA. The V and J ends lost 4 bases and 0 bases respectively, with 7 bases between them. This CDR3 has 13 amino acids. CDR3 sequence reads: CSVGWDSGNTIYF. DNA for the CDR3: TGCAGCGTTGGATGGGACTCTGGAAACACCATATATTTT.

V gene TRBV4-3 combines with J gene TRBJ2-3; 8 nucleotides align to TRBD2. This CDR3 spans 16 amino acids. Trimming took 0 bases from V and 3 from J; bases not matched to a gene: 5. Germline CDR1 is LGHNA and CDR2 is YSLEER. CDR3 nucleotides: TGCGCCAGCAGCCAAGATTCGGGACTAGTAACAGATACGCAGTATTTT. Its protein product is CASSQDSGLVTDTQYF.